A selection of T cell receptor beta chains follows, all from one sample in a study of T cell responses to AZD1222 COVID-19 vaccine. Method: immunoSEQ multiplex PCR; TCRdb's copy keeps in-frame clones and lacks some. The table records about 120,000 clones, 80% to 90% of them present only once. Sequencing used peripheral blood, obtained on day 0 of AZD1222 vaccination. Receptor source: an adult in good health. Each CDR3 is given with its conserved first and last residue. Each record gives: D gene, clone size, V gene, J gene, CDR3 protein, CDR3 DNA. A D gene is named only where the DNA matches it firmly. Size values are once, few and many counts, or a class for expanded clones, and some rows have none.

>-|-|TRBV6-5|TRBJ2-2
CASHGPGELFF
TGTGCCTCCCATGGCCCCGGGGAGCTGTTTTTT
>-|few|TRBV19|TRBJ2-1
CASSSAGYSYNEQFF
TGTGCCAGTAGTTCCGCAGGGTACTCCTACAATGAGCAGTTCTTC
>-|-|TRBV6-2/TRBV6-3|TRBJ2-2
CASSHSGLNTGELFF
TGTGCCAGCAGCCATAGCGGACTTAACACCGGGGAGCTGTTTTTT
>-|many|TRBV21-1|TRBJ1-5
CASRSRQGLNQPQHF
TGTGCCAGCAGGTCACGACAGGGTCTGAATCAGCCCCAGCATTTT
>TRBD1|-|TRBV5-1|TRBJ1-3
CASSPLEGASGNTIYF
TGCGCCAGCAGCCCTTTGGAGGGGGCCTCTGGAAACACCATATATTTT
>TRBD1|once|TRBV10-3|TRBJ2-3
CAISESTGSYTDTQYF
TGTGCCATCAGTGAATCGACAGGGTCGTACACAGATACGCAGTATTTT
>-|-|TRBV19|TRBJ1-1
CASSVHRNTEAFF
TGTGCCAGTAGTGTTCATAGGAACACTGAAGCTTTCTTT
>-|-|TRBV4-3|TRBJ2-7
CASSQSAGANTREQYF
TGCGCCAGCAGCCAATCCGCCGGGGCAAACACACGCGAGCAGTACTTC
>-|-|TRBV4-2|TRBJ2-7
CASSQGGNHYEQYF
TGTGCCAGCAGCCAAGGAGGGAACCACTACGAGCAGTACTTC
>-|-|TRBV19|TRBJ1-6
CASSIWGLYNSPLHF
TGTGCCAGTAGTATCTGGGGCCTCTATAATTCACCCCTCCACTTT
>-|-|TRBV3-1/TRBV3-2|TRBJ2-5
CASSQGTTRRETQYF
TGTGCCAGCAGCCAAGGAACGACTAGGAGGGAGACCCAGTACTTC
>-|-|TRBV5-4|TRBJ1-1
CASSATPNTEAFF
TGTGCCAGCAGCGCGACTCCTAACACTGAAGCTTTCTTT
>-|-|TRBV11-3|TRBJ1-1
CASSPTTVLNTEAFF
TGTGCCAGCAGCCCGACGACAGTACTGAACACTGAAGCTTTCTTT
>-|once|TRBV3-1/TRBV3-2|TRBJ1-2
CASRHGRSNYGYTF
TGTGCCAGCAGACACGGCCGTTCCAACTATGGCTACACCTTC
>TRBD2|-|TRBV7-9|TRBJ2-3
CASSPSGRDTDTQYF
TGTGCCAGCAGCCCTAGCGGGAGGGACACAGATACGCAGTATTTT
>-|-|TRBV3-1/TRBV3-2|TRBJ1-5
CASSRDGGNQPQHF
TGTGCCAGCAGCCGAGATGGGGGGAATCAGCCCCAGCATTTT
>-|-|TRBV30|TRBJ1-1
CAWSVVSNTRDLTNEAFF
TGTGCCTGGAGTGTAGTGTCCAATACCAGGGACCTCACCAACGAAGCTTTCTTT
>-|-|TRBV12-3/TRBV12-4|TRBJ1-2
CASRRDGYGYTF
TGTGCCAGCAGGAGGGATGGCTATGGCTACACCTTC
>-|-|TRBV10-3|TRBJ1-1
CAISELPHYTEAFF
TGTGCCATCAGTGAGTTGCCACATTACACTGAAGCTTTCTTT
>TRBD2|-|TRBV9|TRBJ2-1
CASSVSGTLNEQFF
TGTGCCAGCAGCGTCAGCGGGACTCTCAATGAGCAGTTCTTC
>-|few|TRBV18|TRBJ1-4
CASSPEYRDEKLFF
TGTGCCAGCTCACCAGAGTACAGGGATGAAAAACTGTTTTTT
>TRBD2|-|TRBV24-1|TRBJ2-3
CATKLRTMGLAGIASSTDTQYF
TGTGCCACCAAGCTCAGGACAATGGGACTAGCGGGCATCGCTTCTAGCACAGATACGCAGTATTTT
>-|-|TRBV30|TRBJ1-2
CAWKSGRAYGYTF
TGTGCCTGGAAGTCCGGCAGGGCCTATGGCTACACCTTC
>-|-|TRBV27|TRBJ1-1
CASSSILRGRNTEAFF
TGTGCCAGCAGTTCAATCCTCAGGGGAAGGAACACTGAAGCTTTCTTT
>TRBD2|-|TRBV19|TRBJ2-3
CASRGLAVSTDTQYF
TGTGCCAGTAGGGGACTAGCAGTTAGCACAGATACGCAGTATTTT
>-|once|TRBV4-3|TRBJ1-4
CASSRSGATNEKLFF
TGCGCCAGCAGCCGTTCAGGGGCAACTAATGAAAAACTGTTTTTT
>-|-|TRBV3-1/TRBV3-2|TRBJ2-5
CASSLTEAPYF
TGTGCCAGCAGCCTAACAGAGGCACCGTACTTC
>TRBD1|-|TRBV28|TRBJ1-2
CASSTYRGPYGYTF
TGTGCCAGCAGTACTTACAGGGGGCCCTATGGCTACACCTTC
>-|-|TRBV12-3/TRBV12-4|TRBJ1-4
CASTSRGSEKLFF
TGTGCCAGCACTAGTAGGGGTTCGGAAAAACTGTTTTTT
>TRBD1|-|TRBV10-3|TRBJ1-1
CAISATDRGLIDEAFF
TGTGCCATCAGTGCCACGGACAGGGGGCTTATTGATGAAGCTTTCTTT
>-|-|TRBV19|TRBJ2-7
CASSRQGSTALSSYEQYF
TGTGCCAGTAGCAGGCAGGGATCCACAGCCCTCAGTTCCTACGAGCAGTACTTC
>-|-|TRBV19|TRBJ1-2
CASQTGLNYGYTF
TGTGCCAGCCAAACAGGGCTCAACTATGGCTACACCTTC
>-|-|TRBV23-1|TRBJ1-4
CASSQNSTNEKLFF
TGCGCCAGCAGTCAAAATTCAACTAATGAAAAACTGTTTTTT
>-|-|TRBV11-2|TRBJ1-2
CASSNFRENYGYTF
TGTGCCAGCAGCAACTTCAGGGAAAACTATGGCTACACCTTC
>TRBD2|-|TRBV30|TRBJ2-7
CAWFRGLALAEGYEQYF
TGTGCCTGGTTTAGGGGACTTGCCCTAGCGGAGGGGTACGAGCAGTACTTC
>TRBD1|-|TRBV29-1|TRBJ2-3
CSVEVTGTGGTDTQYF
TGCAGCGTTGAAGTAACCGGGACAGGGGGCACAGATACGCAGTATTTT
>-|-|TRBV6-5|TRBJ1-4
CASKSGVVTNEKLFF
TGTGCCAGCAAATCAGGGGTAGTAACTAATGAAAAACTGTTTTTT
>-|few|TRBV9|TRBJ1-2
CASSVATVFYGYTF
TGTGCCAGCAGCGTAGCTACAGTTTTCTATGGCTACACCTTC